This T cell receptor (beta chain) was captured by sequencing in a study of PD-1 blockade in mismatch repair-deficient tumors. Study overall: All were previously treated, progressing patients with around eleven mismatch repair-deficient cancer types. Study conclusions and caveats: After pembrolizumab, tumor-resident clones rose rapidly, then generally contracted before radiologic responses.

Clones were sequenced by immunoSEQ multiplex PCR, and TCRdb holds only the in-frame ones, with some missing. The sample holds around 120,000 clones, about 88% seen once. About this clone itself: Its matching antigen is unknown.

Every patient had mismatch repair deficiency by PCR or immunohistochemistry. TCR sequencing covered a few patients who responded to pembrolizumab. Germline values: CDR1 MDHEN, CDR2 SYDVKM. The CDR3 has 15 residues. V shed 8 bases and J 2 bases; nucleotides not matched to a gene: 12. The sequences come from peripheral blood, collected 44 weeks after starting pembrolizumab. The sequence was obtained from an adult with mismatch repair-deficient cancer. The chain recombines TRBV28 with TRBJ2-7, with TRBD1 identical over 7 bases. CDR3 coding DNA: TGTGCCAGCTTTCAGTCAAGGGACAGACCCTACGAGCAGTACTTC. It codes for CASFQSRDRPYEQYF.